This record looks at one T cell receptor beta chain sequence and its context. The data stem from a study of cytomegalovirus exposure and HLA in healthy donors. CDR3 length: 12 residues. Trimming shortened V by 5 bases and J by 5 bases, and 10 bases separated the two germline ends. Germline CDR1 and CDR2: KGHSH and LQKENI. Amplification used 60 Vbeta primers and 13 Jbeta primers. The protocol was immunoSEQ multiplex PCR, while the TCRdb copy is restricted to in-frame clones and leaves out a portion. The profile covers approximately 210,000 clones, with nearly 80% appearing a single time and 1.5% to 2% taken by the ten largest.

This sequence was found in a male donor in good health and CMV-seronegative. The chain carries TRBV18 and TRBJ2-7, with D possibly matching TRBD1 (5 bases). Sequencing was performed on PBMCs. The CDR3 DNA reads TGTGCCAGCTCAGAAGCCAGGGACGAGCAGTACTTC. Translation gives CASSEARDEQYF.